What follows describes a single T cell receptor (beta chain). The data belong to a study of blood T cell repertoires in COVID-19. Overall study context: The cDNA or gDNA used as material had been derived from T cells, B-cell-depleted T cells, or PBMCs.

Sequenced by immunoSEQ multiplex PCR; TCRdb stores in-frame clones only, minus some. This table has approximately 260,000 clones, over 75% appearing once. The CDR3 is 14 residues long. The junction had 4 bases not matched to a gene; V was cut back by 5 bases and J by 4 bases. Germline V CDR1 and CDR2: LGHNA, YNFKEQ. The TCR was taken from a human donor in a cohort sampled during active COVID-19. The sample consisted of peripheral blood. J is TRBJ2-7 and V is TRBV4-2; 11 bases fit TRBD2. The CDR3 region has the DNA TGTGCCAGCAGCGATAGCGGGGGGGATTACGAGCAGTACTTC. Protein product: CASSDSGGDYEQYF.